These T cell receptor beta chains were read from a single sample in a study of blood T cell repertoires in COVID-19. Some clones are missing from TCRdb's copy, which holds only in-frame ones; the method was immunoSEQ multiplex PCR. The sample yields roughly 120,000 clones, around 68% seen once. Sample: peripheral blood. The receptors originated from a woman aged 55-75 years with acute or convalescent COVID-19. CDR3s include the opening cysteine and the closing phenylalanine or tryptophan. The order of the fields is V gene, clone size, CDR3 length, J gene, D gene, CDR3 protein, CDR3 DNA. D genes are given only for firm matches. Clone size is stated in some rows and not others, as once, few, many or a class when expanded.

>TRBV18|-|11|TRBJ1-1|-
CATAGDTEAFF
TGTGCCACGGCAGGGGACACTGAAGCTTTCTTT
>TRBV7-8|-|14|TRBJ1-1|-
CASSSQDMNTEAFF
TGTGCCAGCAGCTCACAGGATATGAACACTGAAGCTTTCTTT
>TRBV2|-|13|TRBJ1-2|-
CASKVGEIYGYTF
TGTGCCAGCAAAGTCGGGGAAATCTATGGCTACACCTTC
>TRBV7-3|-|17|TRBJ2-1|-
CASSLSGGGGAYNEQFF
TGCGCCAGCAGCTTATCGGGGGGCGGAGGGGCCTACAATGAGCAGTTCTTC
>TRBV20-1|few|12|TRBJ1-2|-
CSANDGLRGYTF
TGCAGTGCTAATGACGGACTACGGGGCTACACCTTC
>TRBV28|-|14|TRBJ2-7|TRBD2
CASSLYPGGYEQYF
TGTGCCAGCAGTTTATACCCGGGGGGCTACGAGCAGTACTTC
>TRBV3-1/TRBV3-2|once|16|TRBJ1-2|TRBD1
CASSQGRTGGFYGYTF
TGTGCCAGCAGCCAAGGGAGGACAGGGGGCTTCTATGGCTACACCTTC
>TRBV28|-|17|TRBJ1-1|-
CASTSGRGGGWNTEAFF
TGTGCCAGCACCTCTGGCAGGGGTGGTGGTTGGAACACTGAAGCTTTCTTT
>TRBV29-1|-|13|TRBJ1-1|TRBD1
CSVPYRGRTEAFF
TGCAGCGTCCCCTACAGGGGGCGAACTGAAGCTTTCTTT
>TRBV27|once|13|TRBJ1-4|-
CASSLSRGEKLFF
TGTGCCAGCAGTTTATCTCGGGGGGAAAAACTGTTTTTT
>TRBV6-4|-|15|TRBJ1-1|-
CASSDSKGGITEAFF
TGTGCCAGCAGTGACTCTAAGGGAGGGATCACTGAAGCTTTCTTT
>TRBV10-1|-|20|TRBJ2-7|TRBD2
CASSESVGLAGGRKSYEQYF
TGCGCCAGCAGTGAGTCGGTAGGACTAGCGGGGGGGAGGAAATCCTACGAGCAGTACTTC
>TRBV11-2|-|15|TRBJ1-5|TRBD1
CASSLDGTGTQPQHF
TGTGCCAGCAGCTTAGATGGGACAGGGACTCAGCCCCAGCATTTT
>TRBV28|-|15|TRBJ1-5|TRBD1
CASRIGQGARQPQHF
TGTGCCAGCAGAATCGGACAGGGGGCCCGGCAGCCCCAGCATTTT
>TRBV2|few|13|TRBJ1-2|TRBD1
CASRGQGDYGYTF
TGTGCCAGCAGGGGACAGGGTGACTATGGCTACACCTTC
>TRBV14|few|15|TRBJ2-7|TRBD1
CASSPYGTGGYEQYF
TGTGCCAGCAGCCCGTACGGGACAGGGGGCTACGAGCAGTACTTC
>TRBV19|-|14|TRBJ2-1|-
CASSIAGFNNEQFF
TGTGCCAGTAGTATAGCTGGCTTTAACAATGAGCAGTTCTTC
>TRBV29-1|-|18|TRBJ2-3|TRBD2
CSVEGKLGTSGVMGTQYF
TGCAGCGTTGAAGGGAAGCTAGGGACTAGCGGGGTGATGGGGACGCAGTATTTT
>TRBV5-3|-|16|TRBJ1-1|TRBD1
CARSIGDRGPSDEAFF
TGTGCCAGAAGCATCGGGGACAGGGGGCCATCGGATGAAGCTTTCTTT
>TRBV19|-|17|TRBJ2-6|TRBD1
CASRDRVLGSGANVLTF
TGTGCCAGTAGGGACAGGGTATTAGGCTCTGGGGCCAACGTCCTGACTTTC